This T cell receptor (beta chain) stems from a study of shared clonotypes between healthy human individuals. This CDR3 is 15 amino acids long. Germline V gene sequence: CDR1 SGHTA, CDR2 FQGNSA. Between the trimmed V and J ends, which lost 5 bases and 1 base, there was a span of 12 bases. Produced via immunoSEQ multiplex PCR; TCRdb's table is partial and in-frame only. The data show 2 million to 2.5 million clones, over 85% seen once. The gene calls are TRBV7-2 and TRBJ1-3; TRBD1 is a possible D gene (5 bases). The material sequenced was naive CD4+ T cells from PBMCs. Subset defined: CD45RA+ positively selected. This TCR was sampled from a man aged 18-30 years in good health. Some clones in this sample may be carry-over from other donors' samples. CDR3 amino acids: CASSALGTSGNTIYF. CDR3 bases: TGTGCCAGCAGCGCTTTGGGGACGTCTGGAAACACCATATATTTT.